What follows are 24 T cell receptor beta chains derived from one specimen sequenced in a study of cytomegalovirus exposure and HLA in healthy donors. With 60 Vbeta and 13 Jbeta primers, the PCR was carried out. The assay was immunoSEQ multiplex PCR, and TCRdb's table has in-frame clones only and misses some. The data show about 77,000 clones, about three quarters seen once. The sample comprised PBMCs. These receptor sequences come from a man aged 40-49 years in good health and CMV-seronegative.

This sequence joins TRBV7-2 and TRBJ2-2; 11 bases line up with TRBD2. Trimming removed 5 bases from V and 0 bases from J; junction bases left unmatched: 8. Per the germline V gene, CDR1 is SGHTA and CDR2 is FQGNSA. The CDR3 runs to 18 residues. Here the CDR3 DNA reads TGTGCCAGCAGCGCGGCTAGCGGGAGGCCCGCGAACACCGGGGAGCTGTTTTTT. Amino acid sequence: CASSAASGRPANTGELFF.

V usage is TRBV30 and J usage is TRBJ2-5; maybe TRBD2 (5 bases). The J call may be incorrect, as the DNA end agrees better with TRBJ2-7. This CDR3 comprises 14 residues. Germline CDR1 GTSNPN, CDR2 SVGIG (reference sequence). In DNA form, the CDR3 reads TGTGCCTGGAGTGTACCGGGGTTTTCGTACGAGCAGTACTTC. It is translated as CAWSVPGFSYEQYF.

For this clone: This sample also contains other DNA sequences that code for the same CDR3. CDR3 residues: CASSVEVGLAGEQFF. CDR3 sequence (DNA): TGTGCCAGCAGCGTAGAGGTGGGACTAGCTGGTGAGCAGTTCTTC. The chain has TRBV9 and TRBJ2-1; 9 bases align to TRBD2. Germline CDR1 and CDR2: SGDLS and YYNGEE. CDR3 length: 15 residues. V lost 0 bases to trimming and J lost 9 bases; unmatched junction nucleotides: 7.

V and J are TRBV7-2 and TRBJ2-4; D is perhaps TRBD1 (5 bases). The germline V and J ends were trimmed by 5 bases and 1 base, with 15 bases remaining between them. Germline V CDR1 and CDR2: SGHTA, FQGNSA. The CDR3 consists of 16 residues. The CDR3 protein is CASSIDSTGAKNIQYF. As DNA, the CDR3 is TGTGCCAGCAGCATTGACAGCACTGGGGCCAAAAACATTCAGTACTTC.

This clone appeared once. The rearrangement joins TRBV5-1 to TRBJ2-3; D is perhaps TRBD2 (6 bases). The germline CDR1 and CDR2 sequences are SGHRS and YFSETQ. This CDR3 is 15 amino acids long. The V end was cut by 1 base, the J end by 4 bases, with 13 bases between. CDR3 loop: CASSLLGRGADTQYF. The CDR3 DNA reads as TGCGCCAGCAGCTTGCTCGGGAGAGGGGCAGATACGCAGTATTTT.

The J gene is TRBJ2-2, the V gene TRBV6-5; D is perhaps TRBD2 (6 bases). V was trimmed by 7 bases and J by 0 bases, leaving 12 bases between them. The CDR3 runs to 15 residues. Germline CDR1 MNHEY, CDR2 SVGAGI. CDR3 nucleotide sequence: TGTGCCAGCACAAGGAGGGAGGCGAACACCGGGGAGCTGTTTTTT. Its protein is CASTRREANTGELFF.

The CDR3 region is CASSQDRETGAYEQYF. CDR3 bases: TGCGCCAGCAGCCAAGATCGAGAGACAGGGGCCTACGAGCAGTACTTC. J is TRBJ2-5 and V is TRBV4-3; 8 nucleotides agree with TRBD1. The tail of the sequence fits TRBJ2-7 better, so the J call may be wrong. Germline V gene data show CDR1 as LGHNA and CDR2 as YSLEER. The CDR3 length is 16 residues.

This chain connects TRBV6-4 to TRBJ2-3, with TRBD2 matching 10 bases. The CDR3 sequence is 15 residues long. Germline V gene lookup returns CDR1 MRHNA and CDR2 SNTAGT. V lost 6 bases, J lost 2 bases, and 5 bases stayed unmatched. For the CDR3, the DNA is TGTGCCAGCAGCCGGACTAGCGGTTCCACAGATACGCAGTATTTT. Its translation is CASSRTSGSTDTQYF.

The rearrangement joins TRBV19 to TRBJ2-7; TRBD1 aligns across 10 bases. CDR1 and CDR2 (germline): LNHDA, SQIVND (reference sequence). The CDR3 loop spans 14 amino acids. Losses at the gene ends were 4 bases for V and 9 bases for J; bases not matched to a gene: 9. The CDR3 nucleotides read TGTGCCAGTAGTACCGCGGGACAGGGGTTGGGGCAGTACTTC. It is translated as CASSTAGQGLGQYF.

J is TRBJ2-7 and V is TRBV27; 7 positions match TRBD1. V shed 2 bases, J shed 1 base, and the junction held 5 bases outside the gene matches. From germline, CDR1 is MNHEY and CDR2 SMNVEV (reference sequence). CDR3 length: 15 residues. The CDR3 protein is CASSLRGGPSYEQYF. CDR3 nucleotides: TGTGCCAGCAGTTTACGAGGGGGCCCTTCCTACGAGCAGTACTTC.

The chain is built from TRBV5-4 and TRBJ2-2; TRBD2 matches at 8 bases. The CDR3 has 17 amino acids. The V segment lost 0 bases and the J segment 3 bases; nucleotides outside the gene matches: 7. CDR1 and CDR2 (germline): SGHNT, YYREEE (reference sequence). The CDR3, as DNA: TGTGCCAGCAGCTTGGGTGGCCGGGAGGGCCACACCGGGGAGCTGTTTTTT. This gives the protein CASSLGGREGHTGELFF. Complete variable domain (other parts from reference TRBV5-4 and TRBJ2-2): ETGVTQSPTHLIKTRGQQVTLRCSSQSGHNTVSWYQQALGQGPQFIFQYYREEENGRGNFPPRFSGLQFPNYSSELNVNALELDDSALYLCASSLGGREGHTGELFFGEGSRLTVL.

This chain connects TRBV7-2 to TRBJ2-3; 9 positions match TRBD2. The CDR3 totals 14 residues. Germline CDR1 SGHTA, CDR2 FQGNSA. The V gene end was trimmed by 5 bases and the J gene end by 4 bases; junction bases not matched to a gene: 4. The CDR3 here is CASSLRTSADTQYF. The CDR3, as DNA: TGTGCCAGCAGCCTCCGGACTAGCGCAGATACGCAGTATTTT.

The genes are TRBV6-5 and TRBJ2-5; 9 bases line up with TRBD2. The assigned J gene may be wrong: the sequence end matches TRBJ2-7 better. CDR3 length: 14 amino acids. Germline CDR1 reads MNHEY; CDR2 reads SVGAGI. The CDR3, as DNA: TGTGCCAGCAGAAACACTAGCGGGTACTACGAGCAGTACTTC. It is translated as CASRNTSGYYEQYF.

V usage is TRBV30 and J usage is TRBJ1-2; D is unresolved. This CDR3 has 13 residues. CDR1 and CDR2 (germline): GTSNPN, SVGIG (reference sequence). V lost 2 bases to trimming and J lost 3 bases, with 10 bases between them. The CDR3 protein is CAWSTVIDYGYTF. The CDR3 DNA is TGTGCCTGGAGTACGGTTATTGACTATGGCTACACCTTC.

The rearrangement uses TRBV28 and TRBJ1-2, with no clear D. CDR1 MDHEN and CDR2 SYDVKM come from the germline V gene. Trimming cost V 4 bases and J 8 bases, with 14 bases left between them. CDR3 length equals 13 residues. The CDR3 nucleotides read TGTGCCAGCAGTTATCTAGCGGGGTACGGCTACACCTTC. Translated: CASSYLAGYGYTF.

CDR3 in DNA: TGTGCAAGTCGCCTGGACTTATGGAGCACCGGGGAGCTGTTTTTT. Protein product: CASRLDLWSTGELFF. The rearrangement joins TRBV12-2 to TRBJ2-2; the table's D call of TRBD2 was not tested on the DNA. TRBV12-2 represents a pseudogene. The CDR3 runs 15 residues.

V gene TRBV7-9 combines with J gene TRBJ2-7; D might be TRBD2 (5 bases). From germline, CDR1 is SEHNR and CDR2 FQNEAQ (reference sequence). There are 15 residues in the CDR3. With 3 bases removed from V and 4 bases from J, the gap between germline ends came to 16 bases. CDR3 nucleotide sequence: TGTGCCAGCAGCTTTGGCGGGTCGGGCAGGTACGAGCAGTACTTC. Translation: CASSFGGSGRYEQYF.

The CDR3 region is CASRRSAGGPVTGELFF. The CDR3 DNA is TGTGCCAGTAGGAGATCAGCGGGAGGGCCAGTCACCGGGGAGCTGTTTTTT. V and J are TRBV19 and TRBJ2-2, with 10 bases identical to TRBD2. Germline CDR1 LNHDA, CDR2 SQIVND (reference sequence). The CDR3 totals 17 residues. V was pared by 6 bases and J by 4 bases, with 11 bases of the junction left unmatched.

This clone was seen a single time. The CDR3 region is CASSPGFQPQHF. The CDR3 DNA is TGTGCCAGCAGTCCTGGCTTTCAGCCCCAGCATTTT. The chain couples TRBV28 to TRBJ1-5; D is unresolved. V dropped 5 bases and J dropped 6 bases, with 8 bases sitting between them. Per the germline V gene, CDR1 is MDHEN and CDR2 is SYDVKM. This CDR3 has 12 amino acids.

V gene TRBV5-4 combines with J gene TRBJ2-2, with 10 positions matching TRBD2. With V trimmed by 1 base and J by 6 bases, 3 bases remained unmatched. Germline lookup yields CDR1 SGHNT and CDR2 YYREEE (reference sequence). The CDR3 runs 15 residues. CDR3: CASSLSSGRAGELFF. CDR3 DNA: TGTGCCAGCAGCTTGTCGAGCGGGAGGGCCGGGGAGCTGTTTTTT. Variable domain in full (rest from reference TRBV5-4 and TRBJ2-2): ETGVTQSPTHLIKTRGQQVTLRCSSQSGHNTVSWYQQALGQGPQFIFQYYREEENGRGNFPPRFSGLQFPNYSSELNVNALELDDSALYLCASSLSSGRAGELFFGEGSRLTVL.

J is TRBJ2-1 and V is TRBV6-6, with D unclear. The CDR3 totals 12 residues. Trimming took off 2 bases at V and 8 bases at J, with 7 bases between the two ends. Germline CDR1 and CDR2: MNHNY and SVGAGI (reference sequence). CDR3 DNA: TGTGCCAGCAGTTACCGAAGCGATGAGCAGTTCTTC. It specifies CASSYRSDEQFF.

The gene calls are TRBV4-2 and TRBJ1-2, with TRBD1 identical over 10 bases. Germline CDR1 reads LGHNA; CDR2 reads YNFKEQ. This CDR3 has 15 amino acids. V was clipped by 2 bases and J by 8 bases; unmatched bases: 8. This CDR3 is CASSQRQGASQGYTF. Written as DNA, the CDR3 is TGTGCCAGCAGCCAACGACAGGGGGCGAGTCAAGGCTACACCTTC.

This chain uses TRBV27 with TRBJ2-6; TRBD2 matches at 7 bases. The CDR3 sequence is 17 residues long. CDR1 and CDR2 from the germline V gene are MNHEY and SMNVEV (reference sequence). V lost 3 bases to trimming and J lost 4 bases; unmatched junction nucleotides: 9. The CDR3 DNA reads as TGTGCCAGCAGTTTTGCTAGCGGAGTGGGGGGGGCCAACGTCCTGACTTTC. It encodes CASSFASGVGGANVLTF.

This chain joins TRBV2 and TRBJ1-5; 10 bases fit TRBD1. The CDR3 consists of 14 residues. With 4 bases clipped from V and 4 bases from J, the junction kept 1 base outside the gene matches. Germline-derived CDR1 and CDR2 are SNHLY and FYNNEI. DNA of the CDR3: TGTGCCAGCAGTGGACAGGGGGCGAATCAGCCCCAGCATTTT. It translates to CASSGQGANQPQHF.